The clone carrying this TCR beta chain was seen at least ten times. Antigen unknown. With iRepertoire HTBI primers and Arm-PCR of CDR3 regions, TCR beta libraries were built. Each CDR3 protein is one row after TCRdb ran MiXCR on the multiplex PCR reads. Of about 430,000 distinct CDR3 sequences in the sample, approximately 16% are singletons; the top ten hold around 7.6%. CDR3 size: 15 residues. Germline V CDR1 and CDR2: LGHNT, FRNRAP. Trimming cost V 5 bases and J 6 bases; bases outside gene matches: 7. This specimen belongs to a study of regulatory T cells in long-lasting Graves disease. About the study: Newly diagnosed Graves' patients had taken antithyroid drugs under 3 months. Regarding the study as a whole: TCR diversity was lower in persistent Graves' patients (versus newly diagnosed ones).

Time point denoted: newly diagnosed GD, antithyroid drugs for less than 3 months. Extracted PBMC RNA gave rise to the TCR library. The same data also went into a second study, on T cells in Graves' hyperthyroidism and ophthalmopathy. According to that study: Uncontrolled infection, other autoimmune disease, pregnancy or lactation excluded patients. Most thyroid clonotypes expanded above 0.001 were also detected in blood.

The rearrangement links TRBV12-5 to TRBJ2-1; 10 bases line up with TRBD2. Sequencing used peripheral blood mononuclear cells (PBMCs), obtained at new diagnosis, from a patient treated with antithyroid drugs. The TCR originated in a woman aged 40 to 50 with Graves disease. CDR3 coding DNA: TGTGCTAGTGGTCCCGGGACTAGCGTAGTCAATGAGCAGTTCTTC. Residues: CASGPGTSVVNEQFF.